The entry that follows covers one T cell receptor (beta chain) sequence. This clonotype turned up a few times. It has no known antigen specificity. No base qualities exist here, and no much larger clone lies one base off it. The junction carries 7 bases between V and J, which are trimmed by 3 bases and 5 bases respectively. The CDR3 contains 11 residues, cysteine and phenylalanine counted. The entry retains the CDR3 DNA only, 33 bases that are in frame from base 1. The germline V gene (reference sequence) yields GTSNPN for CDR1 and SVGIG for CDR2. The record originates from a study of CD8 T cells in ankylosing spondylitis (dated by TCRdb to the late 2010s). Background for the entire study: The study set out to find disease-linked TCR variants by profiling T cell receptor beta repertoires in ankylosing spondylitis patients and healthy donors. In total, the full study cohort was made up of 95 to 110 healthy donors and 25 or so ankylosing spondylitis patients. Peripheral blood was sampled, and synovial fluid was additionally collected from ankylosing spondylitis patients. What the work shows at the level of the full study, not this receptor alone: The disease-linked clones had a CD8+ phenotype and were found at relatively low frequencies in peripheral blood. Some TCR beta motif variants had previously been reported in synovial fluid and blood of reactive arthritis patients, which suggested common disease-initiation mechanisms. According to the report, matched synovial fluid samples from ankylosing spondylitis patients were significantly enriched for the disease-linked clones. Blood from ankylosing spondylitis patients appeared to be characterized by a TCR beta motif composed of several highly homologous amino acid variants.

Data came from an Illumina HiSeq 2500. Quantitative 5'-RACE with molecular barcodes was the method used to prepare the TCR beta libraries. The published analysis was carried out like this. A new computational method, built on a probabilistic model of VDJ rearrangement, was used to identify disease-linked TCR variants. The public sequencing data were trimmed at Q25 with fastp and processed into clonotypes with MiXCR by TCRdb, which kept only in-frame beta chains. Records with the same CDR3 protein are collapsed into one entry carrying the most frequent genes and DNA. Clone size and V and J calls follow TCRdb, not the original study. For this sample the table gives about 200,000 distinct CDR3 sequences, of which roughly 13% were detected only once. Of the sample, 16% falls within the top ten clones.

The sequence came from a male donor with ankylosing spondylitis or in good health (not recorded which). The sample taken for sequencing was blood, either unsorted or a sorted T cell fraction (not recorded which). The chain is made from TRBV30 and TRBJ2-5; the D gene is unclear. The CDR3 region: CAWSPLETQYF. DNA sequence: TGTGCCTGGAGCCCATTGGAGACCCAGTACTTC.